This TCR beta chain stems from a study of post-analysis software for immune sequencing data. Incorporated into the TCR beta cDNA libraries were unique molecular identifiers, which served to reduce PCR and sequencing biases. TCRdb fed the PCR reads into MiXCR, producing one record per CDR3 protein. The sample yields more than 450,000 distinct CDR3 sequences, about a third seen once. Study-level points and caveats: TRBV5-6, TRBV5-1 and TRBV20-1 belonged to a set of a handful of TRBV segments that were more frequent in patients than controls.

A word on this clonotype: Its antigen is as yet unknown.

Germline assignment: CDR1 DFQATT and CDR2 SNEGSKA (reference sequence). V shed 5 bases and J shed 0 bases, with 9 bases lying between them. The CDR3 sequence is 13 residues long. The sequencing sample was made of blood. The origin of this receptor is a girl aged 2-17 years with multiple sclerosis. The chain uses TRBV20-1 and TRBJ2-3, with D possibly matching TRBD1 (6 bases). The CDR3 DNA is TGCAGTGCTGGGACACCAAGCACAGATACGCAGTATTTT. Translated: CSAGTPSTDTQYF.